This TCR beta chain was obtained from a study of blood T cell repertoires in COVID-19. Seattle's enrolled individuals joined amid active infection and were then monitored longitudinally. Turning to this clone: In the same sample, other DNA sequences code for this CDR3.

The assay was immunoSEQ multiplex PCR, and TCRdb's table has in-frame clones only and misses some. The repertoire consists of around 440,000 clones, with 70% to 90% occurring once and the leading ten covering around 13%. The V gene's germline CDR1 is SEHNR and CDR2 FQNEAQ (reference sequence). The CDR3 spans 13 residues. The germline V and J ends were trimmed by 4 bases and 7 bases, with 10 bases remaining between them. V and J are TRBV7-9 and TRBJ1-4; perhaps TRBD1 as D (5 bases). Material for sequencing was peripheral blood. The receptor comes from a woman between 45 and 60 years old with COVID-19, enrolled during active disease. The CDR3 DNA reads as TGTGCCAGCAGCTCCGACAGAGGTGAAAAACTGTTTTTT. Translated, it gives CASSSDRGEKLFF.